This T cell receptor (beta chain) derives from a study of T cell repertoires in breast cancer. Background on the study: On average each sample gave around 500,000 sequences, 9 to 10 reads per cell.

During the second nested PCR, blocking oligonucleotides suppressed genes that were not paired. TCRdb reanalysed the emulsion pairing reads using MiXCR and keeps one entry per CDR3 protein. The repertoire holds roughly 38,000 distinct CDR3 sequences, 45% seen once, with approximately 57% in the top ten. Unmatched junction bases numbered 6, after V lost 6 bases and J lost 3 bases. CDR1 and CDR2 (germline): DFQATT, SNEGSKA (reference sequence). This CDR3 spans 15 amino acids. Paired alpha-beta TCRs of CD8+ T cells were analyzed by expanded emulsion RT-PCR. This rearrangement joins TRBV20-1 to TRBJ2-2, with TRBD2 matching over 11 bases. The source material was CD8+ T cells. This receptor was obtained from a pool of human donors with breast cancer or a healthy control (not recorded which). The CDR3 bases are TGCAGTGCGCCTACTAGCGGGGGTTACACCGGGGAGCTGTTTTTT. This codes for CSAPTSGGYTGELFF.